This TCR beta chain was sequenced for a study of CD8 T cells in ankylosing spondylitis. TCRdb re-analysed the 5' RACE reads in MiXCR, keeping a single row per CDR3 protein. The sample has 85,000 to 100,000 distinct CDR3 sequences, about 8.3% seen once. Many counts were recorded for this clonotype. Trimming cost V 5 bases and J 3 bases, with 6 bases left between them. Germline lookup yields CDR1 SGHVS and CDR2 FQNEAQ. CDR3 length equals 12 residues. The sequence was obtained from a male donor with ankylosing spondylitis or in good health (not recorded which). The V call is TRBV7-8, the J call TRBJ2-3; D is uncertain. The sample taken for sequencing was blood, either unsorted or a sorted T cell fraction (not recorded which). This chain's CDR3 is CASSAGTDTQYF. The CDR3, as DNA: TGTGCCAGCAGCGCCGGTACAGATACGCAGTATTTT.